The present entry profiles one T cell receptor (beta chain) with its context. As yet, its antigen is unknown. At the DNA level, this CDR3 is encoded by other sequences in the same sample as well. Terminally differentiated effector memory CD45RA+ cells were left out of the naive CD8 fraction, which was CD45RO-negative and positively selected for CCR7. None of the donors, who were healthy HIV-negative adults, had recently had acute infections or vaccinations. This entry belongs to a study of shared clonotypes between healthy human individuals. Overall study results and limits: When compared with the clonotypes that were shared by all four sorted-subset donors, the non-shared clonotypes turned out to have lower generation probabilities. Limited genetic and exposure-history diversity came from having few donors. Clonotype sharing among donors likely depends on sequencing depth.

Sequencing was performed with immunoSEQ multiplex PCR; in TCRdb, only in-frame clones are kept and a portion is missing. Among about 580,000 clones listed, nearly 98% were seen once. CDR3 length equals 13 residues. With V trimmed by 3 bases and J by 2 bases, 1 base remained unmatched. Per the germline V gene, CDR1 is SGHTA and CDR2 is FQGNSA. The V call is TRBV7-2, the J call TRBJ2-7; 7 nucleotides agree with TRBD1. The specimen sequenced was naive CD8+ T cells sorted from blood. The sequence was obtained from a young man in good health. The CDR3, as DNA: TGTGCCAGCAGCTTGGGGACAGCCTACGAGCAGTACTTC. Translating gives CASSLGTAYEQYF.